This TCR beta chain was profiled in a study of control samples from healthy donors and cancer patients. Clones were read by immunoSEQ multiplex PCR, and TCRdb kept only the in-frame ones, dropping some. The table records some 140,000 clones, approximately 94% of them present only once. The CDR3 sequence is 12 residues long. Trimming pared 6 bases from V and 4 bases from J, leaving 7 bases between. The table lists this clone with a count of one. This TCR was sampled from a man in his forties in good health. The sequencing input was blood. The chain couples TRBV12-3 or TRBV12-4 to TRBJ1-3; D unclear. The CDR3 region is CASSPRGNTIYF. The CDR3 nucleotides read TGTGCCAGCAGCCCCAGAGGAAACACCATATATTTT.